A single sample gave rise to the 18 T cell receptor beta chains below, sequenced in a study of blood T cell repertoires in COVID-19. The method was immunoSEQ multiplex PCR; TCRdb's version includes in-frame clones alone and lacks a portion of them. The table records some 93,000 clones, 65% to 90% of them present only once. The source material was peripheral blood. These receptors were taken from a woman of 80 years or more with acute or convalescent COVID-19.

J is TRBJ1-3 and V is TRBV10-3, with 8 bases fitting TRBD1. V gave up 4 bases and J gave up 4 bases; unmatched junction bases: 6. CDR3 length: 15 residues. Germline CDR1 and CDR2: ENHRY and SYGVKD. CDR3 sequence reads: CAISAGQGSGNTIYF. The CDR3 nucleotides read TGTGCCATCAGTGCAGGACAGGGATCAGGAAACACCATATATTTT.

The chain joins TRBV5-1 to TRBJ1-4, with D unclear. Deletions cut 5 bases from V and 10 bases from J, with 15 bases between. The germline CDR1 and CDR2 sequences are SGHRS and YFSETQ. There are 13 residues in the CDR3. CDR3 nucleotide sequence: TGCGCCAGCAGGCTAGGCCCTGAGGCAAAACTGTTTTTT. Translated, it gives CASRLGPEAKLFF. The complete variable domain, with remaining parts taken from reference TRBV5-1 and TRBJ1-4, reads KAGVTQTPRYLIKTRGQQVTLSCSPISGHRSVSWYQQTPGQGLQFLFEYFSETQRNKGNFPGRFSGRQFSNSRSEMNVSTLELGDSALYLCASRLGPEAKLFFGSGTQLSVL.

The chain combines TRBV7-9 with TRBJ1-1; no reliable D call. There are 14 residues in the CDR3. CDR1 is SEHNR and CDR2 is FQNEAQ in the germline V gene (reference sequence). Trimming cost V 4 bases and J 1 base, with 10 bases left between them. The CDR3 loop is CASSSTTPNTEAFF. The CDR3 coding sequence is TGTGCCAGCAGCTCCACGACACCGAACACTGAAGCTTTCTTT.

This clone has only one observation. The chain recombines TRBV11-3 with TRBJ2-2; no clear D gene. The V and J ends lost 7 bases and 4 bases respectively, with 7 bases between them. The CDR3 extends over 12 amino acids. Germline CDR1 is SGHNT and CDR2 is YENEEA. The CDR3 protein is CASTPGTGELFF. The CDR3 DNA sequence: TGTGCCAGCACCCCCGGCACCGGGGAGCTGTTTTTT.

This chain connects TRBV2 to TRBJ1-1; 9 bases match TRBD1. J was trimmed by 5 bases and V by 5 bases; bases with no gene match: 6. The CDR3 length is 14 residues. The germline CDR1 and CDR2 sequences are SNHLY and FYNNEI. The CDR3 coding sequence is TGTGCCAGCAGTTTACAGGGGGCGAGAACTGAAGCTTTCTTT. Translated, it gives CASSLQGARTEAFF.

J is TRBJ2-1 and V is TRBV7-3, with a possible D match to TRBD2 (6 bases). Per germline, CDR1 SGHTA and CDR2 FQGTGA. V was shortened by 1 base and J by 13 bases, with 20 bases between the two germline ends. The CDR3 has 15 amino acids. The CDR3: CASSLIGSRVEEQFF. CDR3 DNA: TGTGCCAGCAGCTTAATCGGGAGCAGGGTGGAGGAACAGTTCTTC.

The chain uses TRBV5-4 and TRBJ1-5; tentative D call: TRBD1 (5 bases). The V end lost 0 bases, the J end lost 1 base, and 17 bases lay between the germline ends. From germline, CDR1 is SGHNT and CDR2 YYREEE (reference sequence). The CDR3 spans 18 residues. CDR3 sequence (DNA): TGTGCCAGCAGCTTGGAATCCAGGGAAGGGAAAAGCAATCAGCCCCAGCATTTT. This codes for CASSLESREGKSNQPQHF.

The V call is TRBV5-1, the J call TRBJ1-4, with 8 bases fitting TRBD1. Germline V gene sequence: CDR1 SGHRS, CDR2 YFSETQ. J was trimmed by 2 bases and V by 4 bases; bases with no gene match: 4. The CDR3 consists of 15 residues. The CDR3 region has the DNA TGCGCCAGCAGCGCAGGACAGGGCACTAATGAAAAACTGTTTTTT. Translated: CASSAGQGTNEKLFF.

This clone has more than one count but fewer than ten. The DNA of the CDR3 is TGTGCCAGCAGCTTAGATGTAAGAGGGACAGGGACCCCTTATGGCTACACCTTC. Protein: CASSLDVRGTGTPYGYTF. The V call is TRBV11-3, the J call TRBJ1-2; TRBD1 agrees at 9 bases. With 0 bases clipped from V and 5 bases from J, the junction kept 13 bases outside the gene matches. From germline, CDR1 is SGHNT and CDR2 YENEEA. The CDR3 spans 18 residues. Together with reference TRBV11-3 and TRBJ1-2, the CDR3 gives the full variable domain: EAGVVQSPRYKIIEKKQPVAFWCNPISGHNTLYWYLQNLGQGPELLIRYENEEAVDDSQLPKDRFSAERLKGVDSTLKIQPAELGDSAVYLCASSLDVRGTGTPYGYTFGSGTRLTVV.

The chain employs TRBV18 and TRBJ1-5; D unresolved. V was cut by 6 bases and J by 0 bases, with 9 bases left in between. The V gene's germline CDR1 is KGHSH and CDR2 LQKENI. The CDR3 runs 14 residues. The CDR3: CASSQSGSNQPQHF. The CDR3 nucleotides read TGTGCCAGCTCGCAGTCGGGTAGCAATCAGCCCCAGCATTTT.

The V call is TRBV4-1, the J call TRBJ1-2; TRBD1 agrees at 7 bases. This CDR3 has 17 residues. With V trimmed by 0 bases and J by 4 bases, 11 bases remained unmatched. Looked up from germline, CDR1 is MGHRA and CDR2 is YSYEKL. This CDR3 reads CASSQDGQTGRGYGYTF. The CDR3 DNA is TGCGCCAGCAGCCAAGATGGTCAGACAGGGCGTGGCTATGGCTACACCTTC.

This chain connects TRBV5-6 to TRBJ1-4, with 10 nucleotides matching TRBD1. V trimming: 0 bases; J trimming: 10 bases; junction bases outside the gene matches: 9. The CDR3 contains 16 residues. Germline V gene lookup returns CDR1 SGHDT and CDR2 YYEEEE. CDR3: CASSLVGTGAVGKLFF. The CDR3 coding sequence is TGTGCCAGCAGCTTGGTGGGGACAGGGGCCGTGGGAAAACTGTTTTTT. Full variable domain (outside the CDR3, taken from reference TRBV5-6 and TRBJ1-4): DAGVTQSPTHLIKTRGQQVTLRCSPKSGHDTVSWYQQALGQGPQFIFQYYEEEERQRGNFPDRFSGHQFPNYSSELNVNALLLGDSALYLCASSLVGTGAVGKLFFGSGTQLSVL.

In the case of this clone: Other nucleotide sequences in the sample specify the same CDR3. The chain is built from TRBV5-1 and TRBJ2-2; unclear D gene. CDR1 is SGHRS, CDR2 YFSETQ, per germline. V shed 4 bases and J shed 4 bases, with 8 bases lying between them. CDR3 length equals 13 residues. The CDR3: CASSLAVTGELFF. CDR3 bases: TGCGCCAGCAGCCTGGCAGTCACCGGGGAGCTGTTTTTT.

This chain connects TRBV19 to TRBJ1-1, with 8 bases that match TRBD1. CDR3 length equals 15 residues. Per germline, CDR1 LNHDA and CDR2 SQIVND (reference sequence). Losses at the gene ends were 7 bases for V and 1 base for J; bases not matched to a gene: 8. This CDR3 reads CASTQGAGGNTEAFF. The CDR3 region has the DNA TGTGCCAGTACCCAGGGGGCTGGAGGGAACACTGAAGCTTTCTTT. Full variable domain (outside the CDR3, taken from reference TRBV19 and TRBJ1-1): DGGITQSPKYLFRKEGQNVTLSCEQNLNHDAMYWYRQDPGQGLRLIYYSQIVNDFQKGDIAEGYSVSREKKESFPLTVTSAQKNPTAFYLCASTQGAGGNTEAFFGQGTRLTVV.

This clone occurred once. The gene calls are TRBV5-1 and TRBJ2-2, with TRBD1 identical over 8 bases. There are 17 residues in the CDR3. J gave up 3 bases and V 4 bases, and 11 bases lay outside the gene matches. The germline CDR1 and CDR2 sequences are SGHRS and YFSETQ. This CDR3 is CASSPGRQGIYTGELFF. The CDR3 DNA is TGCGCCAGCAGCCCTGGAAGACAGGGGATTTACACCGGGGAGCTGTTTTTT.

The rearrangement uses TRBV19 and TRBJ2-5; 10 nucleotides align to TRBD2. This CDR3 comprises 14 residues. The ends lost 7 bases at V and 5 bases at J; junction bases unmatched: 7. The V gene's germline CDR1 is LNHDA and CDR2 SQIVND (reference sequence). CDR3 amino acids: CASKKRGGQETQYF. The CDR3 DNA reads TGTGCCAGTAAAAAGCGGGGGGGTCAGGAGACCCAGTACTTC.

This rearrangement joins TRBV29-1 to TRBJ2-3; TRBD1 agrees at 7 bases. The CDR3 runs 12 residues. The V gene's germline CDR1 is SQVTM and CDR2 ANQGSEA. V was clipped by 7 bases and J by 2 bases; unmatched bases: 3. CDR3 nucleotide sequence: TGCAGCGGGGACAGTTCCACAGATACGCAGTATTTT. Encoded protein: CSGDSSTDTQYF.

J is TRBJ2-2 and V is TRBV7-3; TRBD2 matches at 11 bases. This CDR3 is 20 amino acids long. J was trimmed by 1 base and V by 5 bases; bases with no gene match: 15. Per the germline V gene, CDR1 is SGHTA and CDR2 is FQGTGA. CDR3: CASSRTAQTSGAKNTGELFF. The DNA for the CDR3 is TGTGCCAGCAGCAGGACCGCCCAGACTAGCGGGGCCAAGAACACCGGGGAGCTGTTTTTT.